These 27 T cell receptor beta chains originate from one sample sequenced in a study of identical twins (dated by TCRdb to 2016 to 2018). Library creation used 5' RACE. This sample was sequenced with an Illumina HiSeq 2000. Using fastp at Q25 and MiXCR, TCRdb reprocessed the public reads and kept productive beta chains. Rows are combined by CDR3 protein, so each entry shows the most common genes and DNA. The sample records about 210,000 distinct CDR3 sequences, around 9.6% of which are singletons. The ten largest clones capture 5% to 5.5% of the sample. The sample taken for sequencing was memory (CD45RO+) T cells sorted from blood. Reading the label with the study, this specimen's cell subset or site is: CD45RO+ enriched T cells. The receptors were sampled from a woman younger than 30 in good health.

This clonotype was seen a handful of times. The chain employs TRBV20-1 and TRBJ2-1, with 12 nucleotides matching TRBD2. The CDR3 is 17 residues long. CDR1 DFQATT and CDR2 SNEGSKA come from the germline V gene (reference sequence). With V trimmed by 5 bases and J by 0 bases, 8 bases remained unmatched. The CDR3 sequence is CSAGRTSGMSSYNEQFF. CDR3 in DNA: TGCAGTGCTGGGAGGACTAGCGGGATGAGCTCCTACAATGAGCAGTTCTTC.

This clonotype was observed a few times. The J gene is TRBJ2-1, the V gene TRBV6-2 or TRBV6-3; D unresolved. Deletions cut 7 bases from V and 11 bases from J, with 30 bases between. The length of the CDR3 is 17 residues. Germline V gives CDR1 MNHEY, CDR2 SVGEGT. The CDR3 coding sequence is TGTGCCAGCACCGATGGGTGGGCTTCCAAAACATCGAATAAGCAGTTCTTC. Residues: CASTDGWASKTSNKQFF.

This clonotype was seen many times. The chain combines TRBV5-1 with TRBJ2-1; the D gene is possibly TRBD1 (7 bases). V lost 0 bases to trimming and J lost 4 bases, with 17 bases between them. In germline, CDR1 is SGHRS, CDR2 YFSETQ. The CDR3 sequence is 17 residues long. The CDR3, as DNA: TGCGCCAGCAGCTTGGGGGGTGGTGCGGGACAGTACAATGAGCAGTTCTTC. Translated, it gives CASSLGGGAGQYNEQFF.

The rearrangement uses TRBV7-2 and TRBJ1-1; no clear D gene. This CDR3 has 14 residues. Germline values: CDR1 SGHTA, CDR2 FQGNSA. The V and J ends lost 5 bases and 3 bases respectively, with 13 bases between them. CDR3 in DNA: TGTGCCAGCAGCGCCAGGAGATGGTACACTGAAGCTTTCTTT. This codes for CASSARRWYTEAFF.

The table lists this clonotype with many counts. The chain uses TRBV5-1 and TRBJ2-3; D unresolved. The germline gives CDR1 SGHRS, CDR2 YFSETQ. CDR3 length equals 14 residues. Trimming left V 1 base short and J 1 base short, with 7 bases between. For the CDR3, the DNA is TGCGCCAGCAGCTTGAACGGGCGCACAGATACGCAGTATTTT. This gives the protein CASSLNGRTDTQYF.

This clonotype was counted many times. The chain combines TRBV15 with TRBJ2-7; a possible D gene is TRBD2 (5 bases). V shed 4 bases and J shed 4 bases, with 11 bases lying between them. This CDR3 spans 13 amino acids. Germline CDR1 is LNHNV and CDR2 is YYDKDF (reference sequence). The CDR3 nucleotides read TGTGCCACCAGCATCGGGGTATTTTACGAGCAGTACTTC. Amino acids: CATSIGVFYEQYF.

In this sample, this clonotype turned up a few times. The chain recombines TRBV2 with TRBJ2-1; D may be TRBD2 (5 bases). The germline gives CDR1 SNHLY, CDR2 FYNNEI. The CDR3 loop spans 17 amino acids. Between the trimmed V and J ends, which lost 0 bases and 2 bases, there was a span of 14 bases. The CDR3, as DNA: TGTGCCAGCAGTGAAGCGACCCGAGGGCCGACCTACAATGAGCAGTTCTTC. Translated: CASSEATRGPTYNEQFF.

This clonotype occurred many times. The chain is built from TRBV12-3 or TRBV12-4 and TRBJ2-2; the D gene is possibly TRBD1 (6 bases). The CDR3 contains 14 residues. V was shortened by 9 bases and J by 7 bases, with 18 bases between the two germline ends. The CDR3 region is CASAKTGSNGELFF. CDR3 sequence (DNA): TGTGCCAGTGCTAAGACAGGCTCCAACGGGGAGCTGTTTTTT.

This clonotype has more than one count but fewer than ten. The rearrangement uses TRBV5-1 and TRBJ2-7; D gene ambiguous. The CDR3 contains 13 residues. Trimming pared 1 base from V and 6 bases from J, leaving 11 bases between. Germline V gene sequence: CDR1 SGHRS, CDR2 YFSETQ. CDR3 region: CASSLLAATEQYF. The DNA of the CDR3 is TGCGCCAGCAGCTTGCTTGCGGCTACCGAGCAGTACTTC.

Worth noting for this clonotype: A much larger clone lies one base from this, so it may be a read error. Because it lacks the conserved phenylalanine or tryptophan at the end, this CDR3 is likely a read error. This chain's CDR3 is CASTIVINEQFS. The CDR3 nucleotides are TGTGCCAGCACCATCGTGATCAATGAGCAGTTCTCC. The rearrangement uses TRBV7-9 and TRBJ2-1, with D unresolved. With 7 bases removed from V and 6 bases from J, the gap between germline ends came to 10 bases. CDR1 SEHNR and CDR2 FQNEAQ come from the germline V gene (reference sequence). The CDR3 sequence is 12 residues long.

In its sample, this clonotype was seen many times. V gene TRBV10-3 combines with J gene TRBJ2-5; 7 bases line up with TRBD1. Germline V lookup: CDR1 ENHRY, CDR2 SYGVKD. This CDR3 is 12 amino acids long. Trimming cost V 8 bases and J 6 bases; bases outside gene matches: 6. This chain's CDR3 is CAIRDSSQTQYF. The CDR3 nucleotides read TGTGCCATCCGGGACAGCAGCCAGACCCAGTACTTC.

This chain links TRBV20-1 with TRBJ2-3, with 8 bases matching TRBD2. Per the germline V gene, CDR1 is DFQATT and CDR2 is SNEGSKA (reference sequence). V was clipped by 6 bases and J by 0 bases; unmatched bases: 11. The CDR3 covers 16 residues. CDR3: CSAPRFPGGSTDTQYF. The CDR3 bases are TGCAGTGCCCCAAGATTCCCGGGAGGGAGCACAGATACGCAGTATTTT.

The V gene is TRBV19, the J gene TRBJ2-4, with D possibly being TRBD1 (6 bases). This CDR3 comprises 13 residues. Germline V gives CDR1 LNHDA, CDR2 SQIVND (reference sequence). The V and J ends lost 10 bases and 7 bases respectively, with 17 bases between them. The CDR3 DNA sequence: TGTGCCACCGCAGGGGTGGGGGACAACATTCAGTACTTC. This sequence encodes CATAGVGDNIQYF.

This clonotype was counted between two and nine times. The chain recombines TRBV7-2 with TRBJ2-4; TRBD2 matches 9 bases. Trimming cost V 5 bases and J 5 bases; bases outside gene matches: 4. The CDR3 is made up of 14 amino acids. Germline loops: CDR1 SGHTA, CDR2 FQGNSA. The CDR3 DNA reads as TGTGCCAGCAGCCCAGGACTAGCGCAAAACATTCAGTACTTC. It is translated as CASSPGLAQNIQYF. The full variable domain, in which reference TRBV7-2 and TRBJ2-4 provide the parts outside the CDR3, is GAGVSQSPSNKVTEKGKDVELRCDPISGHTALYWYRQSLGQGLEFLIYFQGNSAPDKSGLPSDRFSAERTGGSVSTLTIQRTQQEDSAVYLCASSPGLAQNIQYFGAGTRLSVL.

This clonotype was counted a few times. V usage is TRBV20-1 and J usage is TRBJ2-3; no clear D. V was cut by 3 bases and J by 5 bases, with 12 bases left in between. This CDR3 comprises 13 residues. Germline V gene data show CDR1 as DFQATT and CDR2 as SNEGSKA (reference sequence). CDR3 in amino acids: CSASPGVGDTQYF. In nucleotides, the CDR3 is TGCAGTGCTAGTCCTGGGGTTGGAGATACGCAGTATTTT.

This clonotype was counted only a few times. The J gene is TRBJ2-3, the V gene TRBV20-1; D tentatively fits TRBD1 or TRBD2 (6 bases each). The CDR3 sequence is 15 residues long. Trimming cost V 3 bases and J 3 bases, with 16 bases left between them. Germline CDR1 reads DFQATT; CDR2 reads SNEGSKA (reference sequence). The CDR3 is CSARSGAILTDTQYF. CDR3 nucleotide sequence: TGCAGTGCTAGGTCGGGGGCAATTTTAACAGATACGCAGTATTTT.

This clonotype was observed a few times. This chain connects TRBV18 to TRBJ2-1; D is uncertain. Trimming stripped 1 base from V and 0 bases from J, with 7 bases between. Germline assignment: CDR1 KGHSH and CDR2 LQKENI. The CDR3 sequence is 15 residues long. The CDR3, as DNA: TGTGCCAGCTCACCACAGGGAAACTCCTACAATGAGCAGTTCTTC. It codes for CASSPQGNSYNEQFF. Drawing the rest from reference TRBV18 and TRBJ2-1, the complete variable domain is NAGVMQNPRHLVRRRGQEARLRCSPMKGHSHVYWYRQLPEEGLKFMVYLQKENIIDESGMPKERFSAEFPKEGPSILRIQQVVRGDSAAYFCASSPQGNSYNEQFFGPGTRLTVL.

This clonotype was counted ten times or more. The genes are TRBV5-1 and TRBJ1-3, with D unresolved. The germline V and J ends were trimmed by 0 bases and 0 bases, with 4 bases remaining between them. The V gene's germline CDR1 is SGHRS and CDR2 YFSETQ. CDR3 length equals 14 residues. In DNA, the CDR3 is TGCGCCAGCAGCTTGGACAACTCTGGAAACACCATATATTTT. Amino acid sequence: CASSLDNSGNTIYF.

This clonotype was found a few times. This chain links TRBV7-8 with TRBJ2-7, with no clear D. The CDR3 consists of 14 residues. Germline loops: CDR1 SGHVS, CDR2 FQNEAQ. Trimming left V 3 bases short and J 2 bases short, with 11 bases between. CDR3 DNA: TGTGCCAGCAGCTTTGGACGGCCGGCCTACGAGCAGTACTTC. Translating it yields CASSFGRPAYEQYF.

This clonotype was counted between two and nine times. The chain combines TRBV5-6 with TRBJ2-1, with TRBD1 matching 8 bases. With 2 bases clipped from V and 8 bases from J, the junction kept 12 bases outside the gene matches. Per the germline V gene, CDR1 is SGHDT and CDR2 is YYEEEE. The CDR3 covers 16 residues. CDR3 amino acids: CASSLRTGWVKDEQFF. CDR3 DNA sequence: TGTGCCAGCAGCTTAAGGACAGGGTGGGTCAAGGATGAGCAGTTCTTC.

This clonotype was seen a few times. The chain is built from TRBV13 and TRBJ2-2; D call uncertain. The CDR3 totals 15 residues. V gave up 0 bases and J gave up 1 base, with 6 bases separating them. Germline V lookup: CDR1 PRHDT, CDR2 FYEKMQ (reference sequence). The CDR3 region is CASSLGGMNTGELFF. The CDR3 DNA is TGTGCCAGCAGCTTAGGAGGAATGAACACCGGGGAGCTGTTTTTT. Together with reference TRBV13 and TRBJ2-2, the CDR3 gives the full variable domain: AAGVIQSPRHLIKEKRETATLKCYPIPRHDTVYWYQQGPGQDPQFLISFYEKMQSDKGSIPDRFSAQQFSDYHSELNMSSLELGDSALYFCASSLGGMNTGELFFGEGSRLTVL.

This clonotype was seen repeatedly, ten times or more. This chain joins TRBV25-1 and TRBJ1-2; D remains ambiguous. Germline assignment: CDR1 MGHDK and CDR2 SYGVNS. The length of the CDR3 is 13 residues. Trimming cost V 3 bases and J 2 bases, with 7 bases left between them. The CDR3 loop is CASSEFGNYGYTF. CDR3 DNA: TGTGCCAGCAGTGAGTTCGGCAACTATGGCTACACCTTC.

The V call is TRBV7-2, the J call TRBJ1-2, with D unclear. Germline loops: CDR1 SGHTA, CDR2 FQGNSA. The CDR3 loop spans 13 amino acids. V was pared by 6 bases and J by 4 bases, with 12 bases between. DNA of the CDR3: TGTGCCAGCAGTTACACAAGCCTCTATGGCTACACCTTC. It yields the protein CASSYTSLYGYTF.

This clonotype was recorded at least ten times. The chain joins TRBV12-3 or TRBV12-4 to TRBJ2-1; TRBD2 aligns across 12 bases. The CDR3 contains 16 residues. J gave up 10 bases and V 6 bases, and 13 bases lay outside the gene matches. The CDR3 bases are TGTGCCAGCAGCCGCCCGACTAGCGGGAGTCTTTGGGAGCAGTTCTTC. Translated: CASSRPTSGSLWEQFF.

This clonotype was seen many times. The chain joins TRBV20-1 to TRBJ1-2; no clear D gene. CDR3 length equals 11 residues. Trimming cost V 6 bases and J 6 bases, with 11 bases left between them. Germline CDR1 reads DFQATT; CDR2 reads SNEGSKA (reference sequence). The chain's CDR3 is CSATLRDGYTF. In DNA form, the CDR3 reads TGCAGTGCGACCCTTAGGGATGGCTACACCTTC.

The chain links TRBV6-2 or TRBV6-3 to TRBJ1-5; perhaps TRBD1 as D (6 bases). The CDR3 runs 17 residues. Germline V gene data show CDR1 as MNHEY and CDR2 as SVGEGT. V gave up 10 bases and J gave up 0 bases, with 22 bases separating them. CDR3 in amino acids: CATVRTTQGYSNQPQHF. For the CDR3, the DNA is TGTGCCACCGTTCGGACGACACAGGGATATAGCAATCAGCCCCAGCATTTT.

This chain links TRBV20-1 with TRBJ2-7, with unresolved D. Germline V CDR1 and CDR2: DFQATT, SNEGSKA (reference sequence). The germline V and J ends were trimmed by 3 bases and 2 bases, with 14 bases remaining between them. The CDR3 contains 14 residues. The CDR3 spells CSARYGGYTYEQYF. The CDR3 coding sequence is TGCAGTGCTAGGTATGGCGGATACACCTACGAGCAGTACTTC.